A selection of T cell receptor beta chains follows, all from one sample in a study of Graves' ophthalmopathy and Graves' hyperthyroidism. MiXCR, applied by TCRdb to the multiplex PCR reads, yields one record per CDR3 protein. Found here are about 620,000 distinct CDR3 sequences, approximately 22% of them singletons; the top ten hold around 6.9%. Sequenced material: peripheral blood. These receptors all stem from a woman younger than 35 with stable Graves' hyperthyroidism. Some clones in this sample may be carry-over from other donors' samples. The CDR3 runs from the conserved cysteine through the conserved F or W. Fields, in order: V gene, clone size, D gene, J gene, CDR3 DNA, CDR3 protein. The D gene is left open where the match is weak. Only some rows state a clone size, as once, few, many or a class for expanded clones.

TRBV18	many	NA	TRBJ1-1	TGTGCCAGCAGTCCTACAGCGAACACTGAAGCTTTCTTT	CASSPTANTEAFF
TRBV12-3/TRBV12-4	NA	NA	TRBJ1-1	TGTGCCAGCACCCCGGGGTACCGGAACACTGAAGCTTTCTTT	CASTPGYRNTEAFF
TRBV12-3/TRBV12-4	NA	TRBD1	TRBJ1-1	TGTGCCAGCTATCCTTTCAGGGGGATGAACACTGAAGCTTTCTTT	CASYPFRGMNTEAFF
TRBV6-2/TRBV6-3	few	TRBD2	TRBJ2-7	TGTGCCAGCAACGGTAGCGGGGGCGAGCAGTACTTC	CASNGSGGEQYF
TRBV7-6	NA	NA	TRBJ2-2	TGTGCCAGCAGCTTAGTTGGTGGTGAGCGGATCGGGGAGCTGTTTTTT	CASSLVGGERIGELFF
TRBV14	many	NA	TRBJ2-5	TGTGCCAGCAGCCACGAACCAAGGACCCAGTACTTC	CASSHEPRTQYF
TRBV7-3	many	TRBD1	TRBJ1-6	TGTGCCAGCAGCTCTACAGGGGGCGCGTCACCCCTCCACTTT	CASSSTGGASPLHF
TRBV6-1	NA	NA	TRBJ1-5	TGTGCCAGCAGTGAAGGAGATGGCGGGCTCCGAGGGAATCAGCCCCAGCATTTT	CASSEGDGGLRGNQPQHF
TRBV10-3	few	NA	TRBJ1-1	TGTGCCATCTTTAACAAGGGAGCCCAGAACACTGAAGCTTTCTTT	CAIFNKGAQNTEAFF
TRBV25-1	many	NA	TRBJ1-6	TGTGCCAGCAGTAGTTCTGGGACCTCACCCCTCCACTTT	CASSSSGTSPLHF
TRBV6-5	NA	NA	TRBJ1-1	TGTGCCAGCAGTTACAGGGGTTTGCGCACTGAAGCTTTCTTT	CASSYRGLRTEAFF
TRBV5-1	NA	NA	TRBJ2-2	TGCGCCAGCAGCCCCTCCTGGGGGCTCGGCACCGGGGAGCTGTTTTTT	CASSPSWGLGTGELFF
TRBV11-2	many	NA	TRBJ2-4	TGTGCCAGCAGCTTAGGACGGCATTTCGTTGGCATTCAGTACTTC	CASSLGRHFVGIQYF
TRBV7-2	NA	NA	TRBJ2-6	TGTGCCAGCAGCTTAGCGTCCAACGTCCTGACTTTC	CASSLASNVLTF
TRBV2	many	TRBD1	TRBJ1-1	TGTGCCAGCCGTGTTTCAGGGGGCTTCACTGAAGCTTTCTTT	CASRVSGGFTEAFF
TRBV24-1	many	TRBD1	TRBJ2-7	TGTGCCACCAGTGAATCAAGTGGGGACAGGGTCGGGTACGAGCAGTACTTC	CATSESSGDRVGYEQYF
TRBV20-1	NA	NA	TRBJ2-7	TGCAGTGCCCTAGTATACAAAGGGGGTTCCTCTGTCGTCCCCCTCGAGCAGTACTTC	CSALVYKGGSSVVPLEQYF
TRBV28	many	NA	TRBJ2-7	TGTGCCAGCAGTCCCGGACAGAGAGAGCAGTACTTC	CASSPGQREQYF
TRBV6-2/TRBV6-3	many	NA	TRBJ1-5	TGTGCCAGCAGACTCGACAGCCTTAGCAATCAGCCCCAGCATTTT	CASRLDSLSNQPQHF
TRBV30	NA	NA	TRBJ1-2	TGTGCCTGGAGTGTCGCCGGGGCAAATTCTGGCTACACCTTC	CAWSVAGANSGYTF
TRBV11-1	few	NA	TRBJ1-5	TGTGCCAGCAGCTTAGCGCGGTCTGGGGCTCCGGGACTAGGAAATCAGCCCCAGCATTTT	CASSLARSGAPGLGNQPQHF
TRBV6-1	NA	NA	TRBJ2-7	TGTGCCAGCAGTGAAGCGTTAGAGAAGCAGTACTTC	CASSEALEKQYF
TRBV12-3/TRBV12-4	many	NA	TRBJ2-2	TGTGCCAGCAGTCACCCTTTGGGGTCGAACACCGGGGAGCTGTTTTTT	CASSHPLGSNTGELFF
TRBV28	many	NA	TRBJ1-5	TGTGCCAGCCACAGGGCCCCTAGCAATCAGCCCCAGCATTTT	CASHRAPSNQPQHF
TRBV6-1	few	TRBD2	TRBJ2-5	TGTGCCAGCAGTGAGAGCGGGGGGGTAGAGACCCAGTACTTC	CASSESGGVETQYF
TRBV11-1	few	NA	TRBJ1-2	TGTGCCAGCAGCCTCGGGGGTGGGGCAGGGACCTATGGCTACACCTTC	CASSLGGGAGTYGYTF
TRBV6-2/TRBV6-3	NA	NA	TRBJ2-5	TGTGCCAGCAGAACCCTACCCTACACAGCCCAAGAGACCCAGTACTTC	CASRTLPYTAQETQYF
TRBV3-1	NA	NA	TRBJ1-1	TGTGCCAGCACAAGGGGTGCGGTACCTGAAGCTTTCTTT	CASTRGAVPEAFF
TRBV20-1	many	NA	TRBJ1-2	TGCAGTGCTAGACCACCAGGGGCCCCTAAGGAAGGCTACACCTTC	CSARPPGAPKEGYTF
TRBV6-5	NA	TRBD1	TRBJ1-2	TGTGCCAGCAGTTACTCAAGCGCAGGGGGCGAGGGCTACACCTTC	CASSYSSAGGEGYTF
TRBV20-1	few	NA	TRBJ2-6	TGCAGTGCTAGAGATGCGGCTGGGGCCAACGTCCTGACTTTC	CSARDAAGANVLTF
TRBV5-1	many	NA	TRBJ2-7	TGCGCCAGCAGCTTTTCCCAACCTTTGGACGAGCAGTACTTC	CASSFSQPLDEQYF
TRBV6-1	few	TRBD1	TRBJ1-5	TGTGCCAGCAGTCCTGACAGGGGGTATCAGCCCCAGCATTTT	CASSPDRGYQPQHF
TRBV12-3/TRBV12-4	many	NA	TRBJ1-3	TGTGCCAGCAGTCCGCTCCCGGGAAACACCATATATTTT	CASSPLPGNTIYF
TRBV25-1	many	TRBD1	TRBJ1-6	TGTGCCAGCAGCCAAACCGGGACAGGGTATAATTCACCCCTCCACTTT	CASSQTGTGYNSPLHF
TRBV9	many	NA	TRBJ1-1	TGTGCCAGCAGCGTCGGGTTAAGGGGCGTAAACACTGAAGCTTTCTTT	CASSVGLRGVNTEAFF
TRBV28	NA	NA	TRBJ2-7	TGTGCCAGCAGTCCCGAAAATACGCAGTACTTC	CASSPENTQYF
TRBV6-1	many	TRBD2	TRBJ2-7	TGTGCCAGCAGTGAAGTTAGCGGGAGTCCCTACGAGCAGTACTTC	CASSEVSGSPYEQYF
TRBV7-2	many	NA	TRBJ1-3	TGTGCCAGCAGCCCCCTCGGGAGCTCTGGAAACACCATATATTTT	CASSPLGSSGNTIYF
TRBV7-8	many	NA	TRBJ1-6	TGTGCCAGCAGCCCGGCGGGTTATTCACCCCTCCACTTT	CASSPAGYSPLHF
TRBV12-3/TRBV12-4	many	NA	TRBJ2-2	TGTGCCAGCAGTTTTAATAGGAACACCGGGGAGCTGTTTTTT	CASSFNRNTGELFF
TRBV30	many	NA	TRBJ1-1	TGTGCCTGGAGAAGACCGGCGGACACTGAAGCTTTCTTT	CAWRRPADTEAFF
TRBV6-6	few	NA	TRBJ2-4	TGTGCCAGCTCCTCGCAGAAAAACATTCAGTACTTC	CASSSQKNIQYF
TRBV12-5	many	NA	TRBJ2-2	TGTGCTAGTGGTTTGAGCAATACCGGGGAGCTGTTTTTT	CASGLSNTGELFF
TRBV11-2	many	TRBD1	TRBJ2-7	TGTGCCAGCAGCCTTACAGGGGACTACGAGCAGTACTTC	CASSLTGDYEQYF
TRBV24-1	NA	TRBD1	TRBJ1-2	TGTGCCACCAGTGACCCAGGACAGGGCGATGGCTACACCTTC	CATSDPGQGDGYTF